This entry features one TCR beta chain sequence. No antigen is known for it. cDNA libraries for TRB were generated by 5' RACE incorporating UMI labels. No DNA is given; TCRdb re-called the 5' RACE reads and lists each CDR3 protein once. The table lists more than 50,000 distinct CDR3 sequences, with around 1.5% in the top ten. This sample was included in a study of CXCR3-negative and CXCR3-positive naive CD8 T cells. Overall study: For each library, about 1.5 +/- 0.3 million TRB reads were obtained, some 140 million in total. Whole-study findings and limits: Researchers reported similar TRBV-TRBJ usage in naive CXCR3-negative and CXCR3-positive cells, though memory differed.

Within the CD8+ T cell compartment, naive cells were CD45RO-CCR7+CD27+CD95-. The CDR3 runs to 12 residues. CDR1 is SEHNR, CDR2 FQNEAQ, per germline (reference sequence). The sequence was collected from a human donor in good health. Some clones in this sample may be carry-over from other donors' samples. Sequencing was carried out using naive CXCR3- CD8+ T cells from blood. Subset defined: CD45RO-CCR7+CD27+CD95- naive CD8+ T cells lacking CXCR3 (TNR3-). V is TRBV7-9 and J is TRBJ2-7. The CDR3 is CASSLGQYEQYF.